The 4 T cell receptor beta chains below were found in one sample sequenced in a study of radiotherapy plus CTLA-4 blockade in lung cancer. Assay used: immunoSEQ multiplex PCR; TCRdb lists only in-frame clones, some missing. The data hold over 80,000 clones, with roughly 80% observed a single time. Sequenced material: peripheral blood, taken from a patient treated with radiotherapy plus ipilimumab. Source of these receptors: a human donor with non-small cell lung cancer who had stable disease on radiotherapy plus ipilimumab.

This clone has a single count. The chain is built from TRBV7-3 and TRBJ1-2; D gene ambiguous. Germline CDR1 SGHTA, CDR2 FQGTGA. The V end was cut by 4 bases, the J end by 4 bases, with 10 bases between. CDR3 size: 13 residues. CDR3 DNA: TGTGCCAGCAGCTCGGACCGTCTCTATGGCTACACCTTC. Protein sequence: CASSSDRLYGYTF. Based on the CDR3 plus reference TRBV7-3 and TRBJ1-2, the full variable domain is GAGVSQTPSNKVTEKGKYVELRCDPISGHTALYWYRQSLGQGPEFLIYFQGTGAADDSGLPNDRFFAVRPEGSVSTLKIQRTERGDSAVYLCASSSDRLYGYTFGSGTRLTVV.

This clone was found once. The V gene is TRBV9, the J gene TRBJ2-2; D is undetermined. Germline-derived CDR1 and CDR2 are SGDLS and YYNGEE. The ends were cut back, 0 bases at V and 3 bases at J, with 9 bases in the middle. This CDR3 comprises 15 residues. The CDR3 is CASSVAWADTGELFF. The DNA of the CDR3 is TGTGCCAGCAGCGTAGCTTGGGCGGACACCGGGGAGCTGTTTTTT.

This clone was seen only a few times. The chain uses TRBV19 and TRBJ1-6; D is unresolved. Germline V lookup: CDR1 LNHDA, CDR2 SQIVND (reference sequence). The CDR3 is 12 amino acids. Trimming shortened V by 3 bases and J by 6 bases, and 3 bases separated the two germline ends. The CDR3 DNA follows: TGTGCCAGTAGTATGCTTAATTCACCCCTCCACTTT. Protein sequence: CASSMLNSPLHF.

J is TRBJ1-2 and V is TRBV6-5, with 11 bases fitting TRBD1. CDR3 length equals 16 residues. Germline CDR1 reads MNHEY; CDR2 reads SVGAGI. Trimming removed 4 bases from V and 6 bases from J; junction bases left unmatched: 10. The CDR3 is CASSSIGQGAQDGYTF. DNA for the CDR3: TGTGCCAGCAGTTCCATCGGACAGGGGGCGCAGGATGGCTACACCTTC.